The T cell receptor beta chain under discussion was sequenced for a study of blood T cell repertoires in COVID-19. The wider study: Samples of COVID-19 (acute and convalescent) were obtained from the United States, Italy and Spain. The cDNA or gDNA used as material had been derived from T cells, B-cell-depleted T cells, or PBMCs.

CDR3 length equals 13 residues. From germline, CDR1 is SGDLS and CDR2 YYNGEE. With 5 bases clipped from V and 4 bases from J, the junction kept 3 bases outside the gene matches. In the original analysis: Amplifying reference gene primers gave estimates of nucleated cell counts. Repertoires were generated with immunoSEQ multiplex PCR, while TCRdb's copy carries only in-frame clones and drops some. That table furnishes V, J and clone size, whereas the DNA furnished D and trimming. This table has 55,000 to 80,000 clones, 88% appearing once. The clonotype was recovered from a middle-aged man with acute or convalescent COVID-19. Material: peripheral blood. The chain combines TRBV9 with TRBJ2-7; 10 bases are shared with TRBD2. The CDR3 DNA follows: TGTGCCAGCAGTCCTAGCGGGGGATACGAGCAGTACTTC. Amino acids: CASSPSGGYEQYF.